Below, 30 T cell receptor beta chains from the same sample are listed, as sequenced in a study of T cells in Graves' hyperthyroidism and ophthalmopathy. RNA transcripts provided the source from which TCR beta CDR3 regions were amplified. Researchers ran a first-round RT-PCR on the TCR CDR3 using the HTBI primer set. One entry per CDR3 protein, called by TCRdb with MiXCR from the multiplex PCR reads. The table includes 480,000 or so distinct CDR3 sequences, 40% to 55% detected once. Sequenced: peripheral blood or thyroid tissue (not recorded which). The receptors were sampled from an adult woman with Graves' disease, either hyperthyroidism or ophthalmopathy (not recorded which).

The rearrangement joins TRBV29-1 to TRBJ2-2, with D hard to call. Germline V gene data show CDR1 as SQVTM and CDR2 as ANQGSEA. This CDR3 region has 13 residues. V dropped 7 bases and J dropped 0 bases, with 9 bases sitting between them. The CDR3 DNA sequence: TGCAGCGGCAGGACCACGAACACCGGGGAGCTGTTTTTT. Protein: CSGRTTNTGELFF.

As regards this clonotype: Without the conserved terminal phenylalanine or tryptophan, this CDR3 likely stems from a read error. This chain joins TRBV29-1 and TRBJ1-2; D is perhaps TRBD1 (5 bases). CDR3 length equals 11 residues. V dropped 7 bases and J dropped 5 bases, with 11 bases sitting between them. The germline CDR1 and CDR2 sequences are SQVTM and ANQGSEA. The CDR3 loop reads CSARDGYGYTL. The CDR3 DNA reads as TGCAGCGCCCGGGACGGATATGGCTACACCCTC.

The V call is TRBV7-2, the J call TRBJ1-5; D not certain. This CDR3 is built from 15 residues. CDR1 and CDR2 from the germline V gene are SGHTA and FQGNSA. V was shortened by 5 bases and J by 4 bases, with 15 bases between the two germline ends. DNA for the CDR3: TGTGCCAGCAGCGCCTATGGCCCCAGGAATCAGCCCCAGCATTTT. Its translation: CASSAYGPRNQPQHF. The full variable domain, completed using reference TRBV7-2 and TRBJ1-5, is GAGVSQSPSNKVTEKGKDVELRCDPISGHTALYWYRQSLGQGLEFLIYFQGNSAPDKSGLPSDRFSAERTGGSVSTLTIQRTQQEDSAVYLCASSAYGPRNQPQHFGDGTRLSIL.

V gene TRBV25-1 combines with J gene TRBJ2-5; 11 positions match TRBD2. Germline V CDR1 and CDR2: MGHDK, SYGVNS. The CDR3 length is 15 residues. The CDR3 sequence is CASSSGRIRGETQYF. The CDR3 DNA sequence: TGTGCTAGCTCTAGCGGGAGGATTCGAGGAGAGACCCAGTACTTC.

This clonotype was seen many times. The chain is built from TRBV29-1 and TRBJ1-2; 7 bases agree with TRBD1. There are 12 residues in the CDR3. V dropped 2 bases and J dropped 7; count of bases not matched to a gene: 4. Germline-derived CDR1 and CDR2 are SQVTM and ANQGSEA. CDR3 sequence: CSVESQGGGYTF. CDR3 sequence (DNA): TGCAGCGTTGAAAGTCAGGGGGGTGGCTACACCTTC.

As regards this clonotype: This clone may be a read error of a much larger clone one base away. The V call is TRBV7-9, the J call TRBJ2-7; 14 positions match TRBD2. The CDR3 runs 19 residues. V trimming: 5 bases; J trimming: 2 bases; junction bases outside the gene matches: 14. Germline-derived CDR1 and CDR2 are SEHNR and FQNEAQ (reference sequence). CDR3 DNA sequence: TGTGCCAGCAGCGCGCCTTTGGGACTAGCGGGAGCCAACACCTACGAGCAGTACTTC. The encoded protein is CASSAPLGLAGANTYEQYF.

This clonotype was detected ten times or more. V is TRBV7-2 and J is TRBJ1-1; maybe TRBD1 (5 bases). The V and J ends lost 5 bases and 3 bases respectively, with 16 bases between them. Germline CDR1 SGHTA, CDR2 FQGNSA. The CDR3 extends over 15 amino acids. The CDR3 sequence is CASSRGSQSYTEAFF. CDR3 in DNA: TGTGCCAGCAGCCGGGGGTCCCAGTCCTACACTGAAGCTTTCTTT.

The chain combines TRBV5-1 with TRBJ1-1; D might be TRBD1 (6 bases). The CDR3 totals 14 residues. Germline V gives CDR1 SGHRS, CDR2 YFSETQ. Trimming removed 1 base at V and 5 bases at J, with 12 bases between. The CDR3: CASSLTGSRTEAFF. The CDR3 nucleotides are TGCGCCAGCAGCTTGACAGGGTCGAGAACTGAAGCTTTCTTT.

As concerns this clonotype: A much larger clonotype is one base distant, so this may be a read error. The chain uses TRBV7-2 and TRBJ2-7, with D tentatively TRBD2 (6 bases). Germline V gives CDR1 SGHTA, CDR2 FQGNSA. The CDR3 has 11 amino acids. CDR3: CVSSLWEAQYF. CDR3 DNA sequence: TGTGTCAGCAGCTTATGGGAGGCGCAGTACTTC.

About this clonotype: One junction end disagrees with the germline gene, perhaps due to a read error. J is TRBJ1-2 and V is TRBV5-1; tentative D call: TRBD1 (5 bases). CDR3 length: 15 residues. Per germline, CDR1 SGHRS and CDR2 YFSETQ. The CDR3 DNA reads as TGCGCCAGCAGCTTGGACGCCCTTGGGGACGATGGCTGCACCTTC. Protein: CASSLDALGDDGCTF.

The V call is TRBV6-1, the J call TRBJ1-2, with D possibly matching TRBD1 (5 bases). The CDR3 runs to 18 residues. V dropped 6 bases and J dropped 6 bases, with 29 bases sitting between them. The germline CDR1 and CDR2 sequences are MNHNS and SASEGT. CDR3 DNA sequence: TGTGCCAGCAGCCACGGACGCCGCCGGGGAGACAGCTCGAATGGCTACACCTTC. Translating it yields CASSHGRRRGDSSNGYTF.

This clonotype was recorded many times. The chain couples TRBV5-5 to TRBJ1-4; D is perhaps TRBD1 (6 bases). V dropped 2 bases and J dropped 6 bases, with 8 bases sitting between them. Per germline, CDR1 SGHKS and CDR2 YYEKEE (reference sequence). CDR3 length equals 13 residues. CDR3 loop: CASSFSGDEKLFF. The CDR3 DNA reads as TGTGCCAGCAGCTTCTCAGGGGATGAAAAACTGTTTTTT.

The chain is built from TRBV2 and TRBJ1-4; D might be TRBD1 (5 bases). This CDR3 comprises 14 residues. The germline V gene has CDR1 SNHLY and CDR2 FYNNEI. V lost 3 bases and J 8 bases, leaving 13 bases between the germline ends. In DNA, the CDR3 is TGTGCCAGCAGTGACCAGGGAGAAGGGGAAAAACTGTTTTTT. This translates into CASSDQGEGEKLFF.

This chain links TRBV2 with TRBJ2-6; D not certain. The CDR3 has 16 amino acids. V shed 8 bases and J shed 3 bases, with 17 bases lying between them. Germline V CDR1 and CDR2: SNHLY, FYNNEI. The CDR3 sequence is CASRTWIVFGANVLTF. The CDR3 DNA reads TGTGCCAGCCGGACCTGGATAGTCTTTGGGGCCAACGTCCTGACTTTC.

The genes are TRBV10-3 and TRBJ1-2; no clear D gene. The CDR3 is 15 amino acids. Germline V gene lookup returns CDR1 ENHRY and CDR2 SYGVKD. Trimming removed 4 bases at V and 4 bases at J, with 16 bases between. The CDR3 DNA reads as TGTGCCATCAGTGGGCTCGGGGTATGGGGCTATGGCTACACCTTC. Protein: CAISGLGVWGYGYTF.

This clonotype has ten or more counts. J is TRBJ1-5 and V is TRBV12-3 or TRBV12-4; 7 bases are shared with TRBD1. This CDR3 spans 14 amino acids. The V gene end was trimmed by 6 bases and the J gene end by 3 bases; junction bases not matched to a gene: 5. The CDR3 nucleotides read TGTGCCAGCAGCCTCGGACAGGACAATCAGCCCCAGCATTTT. This translates into CASSLGQDNQPQHF.

The chain is built from TRBV6-6 and TRBJ2-7, with D unresolved. CDR3 size: 14 residues. Trimming left V 6 bases short and J 2 bases short, with 14 bases between. CDR1 MNHNY and CDR2 SVGAGI come from the germline V gene (reference sequence). CDR3 DNA sequence: TGTGCCAGCAGGGCCCCGCGGCGAACCTACGAGCAGTACTTC. Its protein product is CASRAPRRTYEQYF.

Many counts were recorded for this clonotype. The V gene is TRBV10-3, the J gene TRBJ2-5; 11 bases fit TRBD2. CDR1 and CDR2 from the germline V gene are ENHRY and SYGVKD. Losses at the gene ends were 0 bases for V and 0 bases for J; bases not matched to a gene: 6. The CDR3 runs 18 residues. CDR3 sequence: CAISESLPTSGNQETQYF. CDR3 nucleotide sequence: TGTGCCATCAGTGAGTCGCTTCCGACTAGCGGGAACCAAGAGACCCAGTACTTC.

The genes are TRBV11-2 and TRBJ2-7; D may be TRBD2 (6 bases). The CDR3 covers 18 residues. The V and J ends lost 2 bases and 0 bases respectively, with 20 bases between them. Germline values: CDR1 SGHAT, CDR2 FQNNGV. CDR3 loop: CASSLRAPGLHSSYEQYF. In nucleotides, the CDR3 is TGTGCCAGCAGCTTACGGGCCCCCGGACTACACAGCTCCTACGAGCAGTACTTC.

This clonotype is a singleton in its sample. The junction departs from germline at one end; a sequencing error may be responsible. The rearrangement uses TRBV2 and TRBJ1-2; D is possibly TRBD1 (5 bases). CDR1 is SNHLY, CDR2 FYNNEI, per germline. This CDR3 spans 14 amino acids. The CDR3 spells CASREGAAGYGYTF. CDR3 DNA sequence: TGTGCCAGCAGGGAAGGGGCCGCTGGTTATGGCTACACCTTC.

In its sample, this clonotype was seen many times. The V gene is TRBV12-3 or TRBV12-4, the J gene TRBJ1-1; D gene uncertain. V was cut by 4 bases and J by 2 bases, with 11 bases left in between. The length of the CDR3 is 14 residues. The CDR3 DNA follows: TGTGCCAGCAGTTCTCGACTCCTCAACACTGAAGCTTTCTTT. Translating it yields CASSSRLLNTEAFF.

The chain couples TRBV7-6 to TRBJ1-2, with TRBD1 matching over 7 bases. The CDR3 extends over 16 amino acids. The germline V gene has CDR1 SGHVS and CDR2 FNYEAQ. J gave up 0 bases and V 6 bases, and 10 bases lay outside the gene matches. CDR3 nucleotide sequence: TGTGCCAGCAGGAGCCCTGACAGGGAGGCTAACTATGGCTACACCTTC. Its translation is CASRSPDREANYGYTF.

Concerning this clonotype: Since a much larger clone is just one base distant, this may be a read error. The chain employs TRBV11-2 and TRBJ1-4, with D possibly being TRBD1 (5 bases). The CDR3 runs to 13 residues. Germline V gene data show CDR1 as SGHAT and CDR2 as FQNNGV. The CDR3 DNA reads as TGTGCCATCAGCCGGACACCTAATGAAAAACTGTTTTTT. It yields the protein CAISRTPNEKLFF.

Of note for this clonotype: This sequence may be a read error, since a much larger clone differs from it by one base. The V call is TRBV4-1, the J call TRBJ1-1; D unresolved. V lost 4 bases, J lost 7 bases, and 16 bases lay in between. The CDR3 loop spans 14 amino acids. Germline V gene lookup returns CDR1 MGHRA and CDR2 YSYEKL. The CDR3 here is CASSRDPDVVEAFF. The CDR3 DNA reads as TGCGCCAGCAGCCGAGATCCTGATGTTGTTGAAGCTTTCTTT.

The chain has TRBV28 and TRBJ1-6, with 7 bases identical to TRBD1. The CDR3 is made up of 14 amino acids. Per the germline V gene, CDR1 is MDHEN and CDR2 is SYDVKM. V dropped 4 bases and J dropped 11; count of bases not matched to a gene: 8. The DNA of the CDR3 is TGTGCCAGCAGTTCGGACAGGTTGGGACCACCCCTCCACTTT. This sequence encodes CASSSDRLGPPLHF. The full variable domain, its missing parts supplied by reference TRBV28 and TRBJ1-6, is DVKVTQSSRYLVKRTGEKVFLECVQDMDHENMFWYRQDPGLGLRLIYFSYDVKMKEKGDIPEGYSVSREKKERFSLILESASTNQTSMYLCASSSDRLGPPLHFGNGTRLTVT.

This CDR3 is CASKRSTQPQHF. The CDR3 coding sequence is TGTGCCAGTAAGAGGTCGACTCAGCCCCAGCATTTT. This chain joins TRBV19 and TRBJ1-5, with D unclear. The ends were cut back, 7 bases at V and 6 bases at J, with 10 bases in the middle. Germline values: CDR1 LNHDA, CDR2 SQIVND (reference sequence). The CDR3 has 12 amino acids.

The rearrangement links TRBV28 to TRBJ2-7; 13 positions match TRBD2. V gave up 8 bases and J gave up 3 bases; unmatched junction bases: 4. The CDR3 has 14 amino acids. The germline V gene encodes CDR1 MDHEN and CDR2 SYDVKM. CDR3 DNA sequence: TGTGCCAGCCGACTAGCGGGAGGACACTACGAGCAGTACTTC. This sequence encodes CASRLAGGHYEQYF.

V gene TRBV6-6 combines with J gene TRBJ1-6; 7 bases are a match to TRBD1. The germline CDR1 and CDR2 sequences are MNHNY and SVGAGI (reference sequence). V dropped 5 bases and J dropped 5; count of bases not matched to a gene: 9. There are 16 residues in the CDR3. The DNA of the CDR3 is TGTGCCAGCAGTCCCACAGGGGCCGGGGATAATTCACCCCTCCACTTT. Translated: CASSPTGAGDNSPLHF.

In this sample, this clonotype turned up a few times. The chain links TRBV4-1 to TRBJ2-2; D gene unclear. Trimming stripped 0 bases from V and 7 bases from J, with 6 bases between. Germline V gene data show CDR1 as MGHRA and CDR2 as YSYEKL. The CDR3 runs 13 residues. The CDR3 loop is CASSQDRDGELFF. The CDR3 DNA reads TGCGCCAGCAGCCAAGATAGGGACGGGGAGCTGTTTTTT.

This clonotype has just one count. The chain carries TRBV7-3 and TRBJ1-6, with D possibly TRBD1 on 5 matching bases. From germline, CDR1 is SGHTA and CDR2 FQGTGA. This CDR3 spans 14 amino acids. Trimming cost V 3 bases and J 8 bases, with 11 bases left between them. The CDR3 loop is CASSLGLADSPLHF. CDR3 DNA sequence: TGTGCCAGCAGCTTGGGACTAGCGGATTCACCCCTCCACTTT.